This T cell receptor beta chain stems from a study of shared clonotypes between healthy human individuals. General observations from the study: How much donors shared clonotypes was expected to be affected by sequencing depth.

The germline gives CDR1 SGHRS, CDR2 YFSETQ. The length of the CDR3 is 15 residues. This clone was found once. Its antigen is unknown. One end of the junction varies from germline; a read error may be responsible. Genomic DNA came from 100 million or so PBMCs in unsorted samples. The run depth of the assay was deep. Sequenced by immunoSEQ multiplex PCR; TCRdb stores in-frame clones only, minus some. The sample has about 530,000 clones; roughly 85% are singletons. Sequencing was done on a sample of PBMCs. The V gene is TRBV5-1, the J gene TRBJ2-7, with TRBD2 matching 9 bases. This clonotype was obtained from a woman between 35 and 50 years old in good health. Some clones in this sample may be carry-over from other donors' samples. CDR3: CASSLGGRAGYEQYF. CDR3 DNA: TGCGCCAGCAGCTTGGGCGGGAGGGCCGGGTACGAGCAGTACTTT.